The entry below gives a single T cell receptor beta chain sequence along with its context. Its antigen remains unidentified. No base quality values were provided; no much bigger clone lies one nucleotide off. The data derive from a study of vaccination effects on CD4 cells after COVID-19 (dated by TCRdb to between 2021 and 2023). About the investigation overall: In the ViraFEST assay, PBMC were stimulated with viral peptide pools, and antigen-specific CD4+ T cell clonotypes were then identified by expansion using TCR sequencing. Two doses of either the BNT162b2 or the mRNA-1273 mRNA SARS-CoV-2 vaccine were administered to participants. Each well held roughly 2.2 million PBMC cultured in IMDM containing around 5.1% human AB serum, about 10 IU/ml IL-2 and gentamicin, along with around 11 ug/ml peptides. In both COVID-19 convalescent patients and infection-naive vaccine recipients, the study compared SARS-CoV-2 spike-specific CD4+ TCR repertoires from before mRNA vaccination with those from after it. Altogether, nine to ten COVID-19 convalescent patients and a handful of SARS-CoV-2-naive healthy vaccine recipients made up the full study. Cultures from other donors in the study were sequenced with the Oncomine TCR Beta short-read assay on an Illumina iSeq 100.

Paper-wide results and their limitations: Only a small number of convalescent patients were included, and no early post-infection timepoints were available, which limited the study. In healthy vaccine recipients, vaccine-induced clones were almost all SARS-CoV-2 mono-reactive, with only 1 of 255 being cross-reactive with common cold coronaviruses. Both infection-induced and vaccine-induced clones contracted markedly at late post-vaccination timepoints, which is consistent with waning T cell responses.

The CDR3 runs 14 residues from the cysteine to the phenylalanine. The CDR3 DNA has 42 bases and is translated from base 1. V was cut back by 1 base and J by 2 bases, leaving a gap of 9 bases between them. CDR1 and CDR2, looked up from the germline V gene (reference sequence), are SGHNT and YYREEE. After more than nine days of culture, CD4+ T cells were isolated with the EasySep CD4+ T cell isolation kit. The absence of prior SARS-CoV-2 infection in healthy vaccine recipients was confirmed by negative nucleocapsid antibodies before and after vaccination. Half of the culture medium was replaced with fresh IL-2-containing medium on days 3 and 7. Unless noted otherwise, every peptide stimulation condition was cultured in triplicate wells. PBMC were separated from whole blood using Ficoll-Paque Plus gradient centrifugation and were then either cryopreserved at -140C or used fresh. Genomic DNA was extracted from cultured CD4+ T cells with the QIAamp micro DNA kit.

The library was generated by the immunoSEQ multiplex PCR assay. DNA from the cultured and isolated CD4+ T cells underwent TCR beta CDR3 sequencing. From the authors' description of their analysis: The analysis removed non-productive TCR sequences, trimmed reads to the CDR3 region, and retained only CDR3s that were 7 or more amino acids long. Antigen-specific clonotypes were identified using the MANAFEST web app by comparison of expansion in peptide wells against reference cultures. Positive clones required FDR<0.05 expansion versus reference and all other wells, odds ratio above 5, and frequency above 0.1% in two replicate wells. A clonotype was called cross-reactive if it was significantly expanded both in SARS-CoV-2 spike wells and in at least one common cold coronavirus spike condition. Levenshtein distance calculated with the stringdist R package was used to assess CDR3 similarity, and unrooted trees were constructed with ape in R 3.6.1. Drawn from immuneACCESS, this table holds only the in-frame rearrangements with V and J called that TCRdb kept. Clones are partly lost; checked studies trace under half to an unresolved V gene and leave the rest unexplained. That table furnishes V, J and clone size, whereas the DNA furnished D and trimming. Within this sample are tens of thousands of clones, with over 80% of them counted one time only. The ten largest clones take up just under 3% of the sample.

The rearrangement combines TRBV5-4 with TRBJ1-2, and TRBD1 may be the D gene, going by 5 matching bases. The source of this sequence is a human donor who received a COVID-19 vaccine. Sample: CD4+ T cells from PBMCs cultured without peptide, taken before COVID-19 vaccination. DNA sequence: TGTGCCAGCAGCTTGACAGGAACCAACTATGGCTACACCTTC. The resulting protein is CASSLTGTNYGYTF.